A single sample gave rise to the 26 T cell receptor beta chains below, sequenced in a study of shared T cell receptors in the human thymus (dated by TCRdb to about 2021). The library was made by the immunoSEQ multiplex PCR assay. This is the immuneACCESS table as TCRdb keeps it, with only in-frame sequences that have V and J called. A part of the clones is gone; compared with another copy, unresolved V genes explain less than half, and the rest is unexplained. The sample data list roughly 560,000 clones, and 75% to 85% of these were observed just once. Approximately 0.013% of the sample is taken by the ten largest. The data also belong to a second study, concerning human thymus T cells.

The specimen sequenced was thymocytes. Every receptor here comes from a boy less than two years old with a congenital heart defect. Donor details come from another sample of the same person, matched by shared clones.

The chain joins TRBV7-9 to TRBJ1-2, with D tentatively TRBD1 (6 bases). V lost 0 bases and J lost 10, with 9 bases in between. The germline V gene has CDR1 SEHNR and CDR2 FQNEAQ (reference sequence). The CDR3 sequence is 12 residues long. The CDR3 region is CASSLAQGDYTF. CDR3 bases: TGTGCCAGCAGCTTAGCACAGGGTGACTACACCTTC.

The chain recombines TRBV18 with TRBJ2-5; the D gene is possibly TRBD2 (6 bases). From germline, CDR1 is KGHSH and CDR2 LQKENI. The CDR3 consists of 20 residues. The V and J ends lost 1 base and 4 bases respectively, with 28 bases between them. The CDR3 protein is CASSPHVAVYVGPRRETQYF. In DNA form, the CDR3 reads TGTGCCAGCTCACCACACGTAGCGGTTTATGTGGGCCCCCGGCGAGAGACCCAGTACTTC.

The V gene is TRBV19, the J gene TRBJ1-2, with 10 bases matching TRBD1. This CDR3 is built from 14 residues. The trim removed 6 bases at V and 5 bases at J, leaving 6 bases unmatched. CDR1 is LNHDA, CDR2 SQIVND, per germline (reference sequence). The CDR3 nucleotides are TGTGCCAGTAGAATCAGACAGGGGGCTTATGGCTACACCTTC. Encoded protein: CASRIRQGAYGYTF.

The chain employs TRBV28 and TRBJ2-7; D possibly corresponds to TRBD2 (7 bases). The CDR3 is 14 residues long. V gave up 7 bases and J gave up 4 bases, with 17 bases separating them. CDR1 MDHEN and CDR2 SYDVKM come from the germline V gene. The CDR3 DNA is TGTGCCAGCACGGGGGGCGGGAGTTTATACGAGCAGTACTTC. Protein product: CASTGGGSLYEQYF.

Details on this clone: Other DNA sequences in this specimen translate into the identical CDR3. This rearrangement joins TRBV7-6 to TRBJ2-5; D gene unclear. The CDR3 length is 13 residues. Germline CDR1 and CDR2: SGHVS and FNYEAQ. Trimming removed 1 base at V and 5 bases at J, with 8 bases between. The CDR3 sequence is CASSLVVGETQYF. The CDR3 region has the DNA TGTGCCAGCAGCTTAGTGGTTGGCGAGACCCAGTACTTC.

J is TRBJ2-1 and V is TRBV7-9, with D perhaps TRBD1 (6 bases). The CDR3 spans 13 residues. Trimming stripped 8 bases from V and 6 bases from J, with 14 bases between. Germline CDR1 reads SEHNR; CDR2 reads FQNEAQ (reference sequence). The CDR3 is CASLKGEGNEQFF. The CDR3 DNA follows: TGTGCCAGCCTGAAGGGGGAAGGCAATGAGCAGTTCTTC.

This clone was observed a single time. The rearrangement joins TRBV19 to TRBJ2-3; 8 nucleotides align to TRBD2. With V trimmed by 7 bases and J by 4 bases, 10 bases remained unmatched. The length of the CDR3 is 15 residues. CDR1 LNHDA and CDR2 SQIVND come from the germline V gene (reference sequence). DNA of the CDR3: TGTGCCAGTACCCGTGGACTAGCAAGGCCAGATACGCAGTATTTT. This gives the protein CASTRGLARPDTQYF.

This clone was found once. CDR3 region: CASSEATGIGSYEQYF. In DNA form, the CDR3 reads TGTGCCAGCAGTGAAGCGACCGGGATAGGATCCTACGAGCAGTACTTC. This chain connects TRBV6-1 to TRBJ2-7; a weak D match, TRBD2 (5 bases). V was pared by 0 bases and J by 1 base, with 13 bases between. Germline values: CDR1 MNHNS, CDR2 SASEGT. This CDR3 is built from 16 residues.

The V and J genes are TRBV25-1 and TRBJ2-1; weak D call: TRBD2 (6 bases). Germline-derived CDR1 and CDR2 are MGHDK and SYGVNS. The CDR3 runs to 11 residues. Trimming shortened V by 10 bases and J by 6 bases, and 10 bases separated the two germline ends. The CDR3 here is CAISGRNEQFF. CDR3 nucleotide sequence: TGTGCCATTAGCGGACGCAATGAGCAGTTCTTC.

With regard to this clone: The germline gene is not matched at one end of the junction; a read error may be the cause. V and J are TRBV4-1 and TRBJ2-1, with D uncertain. Germline V lookup: CDR1 MGHRA, CDR2 YSYEKL. The CDR3 loop spans 15 amino acids. CDR3 DNA sequence: TGCGCCAGCAGCCAAGTCCCGAGCTCCTACAATGAGCGGTTCTTC. The encoded protein is CASSQVPSSYNERFF.

The chain employs TRBV28 and TRBJ1-2; 7 bases line up with TRBD1. The germline gives CDR1 MDHEN, CDR2 SYDVKM. V shed 3 bases and J 7 bases; nucleotides not matched to a gene: 14. The CDR3 loop spans 16 amino acids. CDR3 amino acids: CASSFGQEIPPRGYTF. CDR3 coding DNA: TGTGCCAGCAGTTTCGGACAGGAAATACCGCCGCGTGGCTACACCTTC.

This rearrangement joins TRBV5-1 to TRBJ2-5; TRBD1 agrees at 7 bases. The end of the DNA is better explained by TRBJ2-7, so the J call may be wrong. The germline CDR1 and CDR2 sequences are SGHRS and YFSETQ. The CDR3 is made up of 15 amino acids. This CDR3 is CASSPGQVSPCEQYF. Written as DNA, the CDR3 is TGCGCCAGCAGCCCAGGACAGGTTTCGCCCTGCGAGCAGTACTTC.

The rearrangement links TRBV9 to TRBJ1-1; 12 bases agree with TRBD1. The CDR3 has 17 amino acids. CDR1 and CDR2 (germline): SGDLS, YYNGEE. Trimming at V came to 3 bases and at J to 1 base, leaving 7 bases not matched to a gene. The CDR3 coding sequence is TGTGCCAGCAGCGAGGGACAGGGGGCTGGGACGAACACTGAAGCTTTCTTT. This codes for CASSEGQGAGTNTEAFF.

This chain uses TRBV15 with TRBJ2-5; D ambiguous. This CDR3 is 13 amino acids long. V lost 1 base and J 2 bases, leaving 5 bases between the germline ends. Germline V gene lookup returns CDR1 LNHNV and CDR2 YYDKDF (reference sequence). The CDR3 DNA reads TGTGCCACCAGCAGAGTACAGCAAGAGACCCAGTACTTC. This sequence encodes CATSRVQQETQYF.

V usage is TRBV28 and J usage is TRBJ2-4; 12 nucleotides line up with TRBD1. V trimming: 2 bases; J trimming: 6 bases; junction bases outside the gene matches: 11. This CDR3 is 18 amino acids long. Germline V CDR1 and CDR2: MDHEN, SYDVKM. CDR3 residues: CASSLQIRDRGPGNIQYF. As DNA, the CDR3 is TGTGCCAGCAGTTTACAAATCCGGGACAGGGGGCCCGGAAACATTCAGTACTTC.

This clone appeared a few times. J is TRBJ2-1 and V is TRBV5-4; D is perhaps TRBD1 (5 bases). CDR1 is SGHNT and CDR2 is YYREEE in the germline V gene (reference sequence). V lost 4 bases to trimming and J lost 7 bases, with 18 bases between them. The length of the CDR3 is 15 residues. CDR3 region: CASSGPTQGWNEQFF. Here the CDR3 DNA reads TGTGCCAGCAGCGGACCTACCCAGGGTTGGAATGAGCAGTTCTTC.

This chain uses TRBV5-1 with TRBJ2-1; TRBD2 aligns across 12 bases. This CDR3 comprises 16 residues. Germline V gene data show CDR1 as SGHRS and CDR2 as YFSETQ. J lost 7 bases, V lost 5 bases, and 10 bases had no gene match. In DNA, the CDR3 is TGCGCCAGCAGAAAAACCGGGACTAGCGGGTTGAATGAGCAGTTCTTC. Encoded protein: CASRKTGTSGLNEQFF.

This clone was counted a few times. This sequence joins TRBV6-4 and TRBJ2-1; 10 positions match TRBD2. This CDR3 is 16 amino acids long. The germline V gene encodes CDR1 MRHNA and CDR2 SNTAGT. The CDR3 loop is CADRTRAGGDKNEQFF. DNA of the CDR3: TGTGCGGACCGGACTCGAGCGGGAGGGGATAAGAATGAGCAGTTCTTC.

The rearrangement links TRBV28 to TRBJ2-3, with 8 positions matching TRBD1. The length of the CDR3 is 15 residues. Per germline, CDR1 MDHEN and CDR2 SYDVKM. The V gene end was trimmed by 0 bases and the J gene end by 4 bases; junction bases not matched to a gene: 3. CDR3 region: CASSLWDRESDTQYF. In nucleotides, the CDR3 is TGTGCCAGCAGTTTATGGGACAGGGAATCAGATACGCAGTATTTT.

The chain combines TRBV7-2 with TRBJ1-2; D unclear. The germline CDR1 and CDR2 sequences are SGHTA and FQGNSA. The ends were cut back, 4 bases at V and 5 bases at J, with 5 bases in the middle. The CDR3 runs 11 residues. CDR3 sequence reads: CASSSNYGYTF. CDR3 nucleotides: TGTGCCAGCAGCTCCAATTATGGCTACACCTTC.

This clone showed up just once. The rearrangement joins TRBV5-1 to TRBJ2-5, with 8 bases aligning to TRBD2. The CDR3 contains 15 residues. CDR1 and CDR2 (germline): SGHRS, YFSETQ. V lost 4 bases to trimming and J lost 4 bases; unmatched junction nucleotides: 9. CDR3 DNA sequence: TGCGCCAGCAGCCCAGGACGGGAGGGTTCAGAGACCCAGTACTTC. Translation: CASSPGREGSETQYF.

This clone was observed a single time. The rearrangement joins TRBV2 to TRBJ2-1, with TRBD2 matching 7 bases. The CDR3 is 17 amino acids. Germline CDR1 and CDR2: SNHLY and FYNNEI. The V and J ends lost 5 bases and 4 bases, in that order; junction bases with no gene match: 14. This chain's CDR3 is CASSPVPSTSSYNEQFF. CDR3 DNA sequence: TGTGCCAGCAGTCCCGTTCCTTCGACTAGCAGTTACAATGAGCAGTTCTTC.

The chain is built from TRBV29-1 and TRBJ2-3, with 10 bases that match TRBD2. CDR1 is SQVTM and CDR2 is ANQGSEA in the germline V gene. The CDR3 sequence is 19 residues long. J lost 0 bases, V lost 0 bases, and 12 bases had no gene match. The CDR3 protein is CSVEDMTSGRCSSTDTQYF. The CDR3 DNA is TGCAGCGTTGAAGATATGACTAGCGGGCGTTGTTCTAGCACAGATACGCAGTATTTT.

This clone was seen a few times. The chain joins TRBV5-1 to TRBJ2-7; D is perhaps TRBD2 (6 bases). This CDR3 spans 15 amino acids. The germline V gene has CDR1 SGHRS and CDR2 YFSETQ. Trimming removed 0 bases at V and 3 bases at J, with 13 bases between. The CDR3 sequence: CASSLVSGGFYEQYF. The CDR3 bases are TGCGCCAGCAGCTTGGTCTCCGGGGGTTTCTACGAGCAGTACTTC.

The V call is TRBV6-1, the J call TRBJ2-7; D gene uncertain. Trimming left V 10 bases short and J 5 bases short, with 6 bases between. Germline V gene lookup returns CDR1 MNHNS and CDR2 SASEGT. The length of the CDR3 is 9 residues. CDR3 nucleotide sequence: TGTGCCACAGGAAACGAGCAGTACTTC. It codes for CATGNEQYF.

This chain connects TRBV4-1 to TRBJ2-7; perhaps TRBD1 as D (6 bases). The germline V gene has CDR1 MGHRA and CDR2 YSYEKL. Trimming took 3 bases from V and 2 from J, leaving 11 bases between them. The CDR3 consists of 14 residues. In nucleotides, the CDR3 is TGCGCCAGCAGCCAGGGCAGGGGAGCCTACGAGCAGTACTTC. It encodes CASSQGRGAYEQYF.